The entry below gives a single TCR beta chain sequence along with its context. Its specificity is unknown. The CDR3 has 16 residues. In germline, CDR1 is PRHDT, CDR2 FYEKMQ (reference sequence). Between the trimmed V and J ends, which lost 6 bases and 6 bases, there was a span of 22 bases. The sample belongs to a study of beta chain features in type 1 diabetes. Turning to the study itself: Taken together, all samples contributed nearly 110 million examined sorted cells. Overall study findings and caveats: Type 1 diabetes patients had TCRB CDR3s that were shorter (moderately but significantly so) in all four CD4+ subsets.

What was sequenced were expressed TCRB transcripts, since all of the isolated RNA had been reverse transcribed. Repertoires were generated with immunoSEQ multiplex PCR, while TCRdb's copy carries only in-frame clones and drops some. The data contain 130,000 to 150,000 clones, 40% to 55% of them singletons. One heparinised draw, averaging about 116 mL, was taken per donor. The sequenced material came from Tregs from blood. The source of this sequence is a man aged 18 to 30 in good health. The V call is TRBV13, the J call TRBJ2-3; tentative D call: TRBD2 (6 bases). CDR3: CASRADSGAAVDTQYF. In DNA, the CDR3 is TGTGCCAGCAGAGCTGATAGCGGCGCGGCTGTTGATACGCAGTATTTT.